This T cell receptor (beta chain) was retrieved from a study of T cells in Graves' hyperthyroidism and ophthalmopathy. The investigators amplified TCR beta CDR3 regions from RNA transcripts. The HTBI set primed first-round TCR CDR3 RT-PCR. From the multiplex PCR reads, TCRdb called clonotypes with MiXCR, one entry per CDR3 protein. This sample carries 300,000 to 450,000 distinct CDR3 sequences, around 13% of them seen once, and the ten largest clones take less than 20%. Exclusions: uncontrolled infection, other autoimmune disease, pregnancy, lactation. There are many counts of this clonotype. The target antigen is unknown. CDR1 is KGHSH, CDR2 LQKENI, per germline. The CDR3 is 15 amino acids. With V trimmed by 8 bases and J by 5 bases, 11 bases remained unmatched. Study-wide findings and caveats: Before onset, ophthalmopathy was predicted by the model a median around 6.5 months earlier. Through a model of 13 V-J features, ophthalmopathy was separated from stable hyperthyroidism.

The receptor comes from a woman in her twenties or thirties with Graves' ophthalmopathy. The chain employs TRBV18 and TRBJ2-1; 8 bases align to TRBD2. Source material: blood. The CDR3 region is CASPPSGGSNNEQFF. CDR3 bases: TGTGCCAGCCCCCCGAGCGGGGGATCCAACAATGAGCAGTTCTTC.